Included here is one T cell receptor (beta chain) sequence, with context. The CDR3 loop spans 12 amino acids. Trimming left V 6 bases short and J 4 bases short, with 7 bases between. The sample originates from a study of T cell responses to AZD1222 COVID-19 vaccine. Sequencing used immunoSEQ multiplex PCR; TCRdb keeps in-frame clones, though not all of them. The table lists just over 150,000 clones, over 70% of them singletons. The clonotype originates from an adult who received the AZD1222 COVID-19 vaccine. V usage is TRBV12-3 or TRBV12-4 and J usage is TRBJ1-3; D is uncertain. The sample here was peripheral blood, taken 28 days after the second AZD1222 dose. In DNA form, the CDR3 reads TGTGCCAGCAGCCCTCGCGGAAACACCATATATTTT. Translating gives CASSPRGNTIYF.